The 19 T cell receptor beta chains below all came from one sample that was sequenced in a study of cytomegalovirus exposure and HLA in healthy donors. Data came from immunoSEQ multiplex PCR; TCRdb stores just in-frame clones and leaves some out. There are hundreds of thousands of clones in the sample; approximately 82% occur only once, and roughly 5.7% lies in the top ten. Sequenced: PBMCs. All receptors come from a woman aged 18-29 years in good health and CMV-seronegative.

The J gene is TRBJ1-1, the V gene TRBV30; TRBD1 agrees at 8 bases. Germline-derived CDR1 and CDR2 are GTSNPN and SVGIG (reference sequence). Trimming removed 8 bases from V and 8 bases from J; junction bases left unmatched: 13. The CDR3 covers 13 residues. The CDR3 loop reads CAGWDRLFKEAFF. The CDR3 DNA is TGTGCCGGGTGGGACAGGCTTTTTAAGGAAGCTTTCTTT.

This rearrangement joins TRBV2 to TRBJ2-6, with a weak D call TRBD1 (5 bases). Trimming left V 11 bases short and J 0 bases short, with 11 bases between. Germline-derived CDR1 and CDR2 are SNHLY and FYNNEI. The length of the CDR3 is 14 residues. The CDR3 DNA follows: TGTGCCGGTCGACAGCCCTCTGGGGCCAACGTCCTGACTTTC. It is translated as CAGRQPSGANVLTF. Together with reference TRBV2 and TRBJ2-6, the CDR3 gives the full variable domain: EPEVTQTPSHQVTQMGQEVILRCVPISNHLYFYWYRQILGQKVEFLVSFYNNEISEKSEIFDDQFSVERPDGSNFTLKIRSTKLEDSAMYFCAGRQPSGANVLTFGAGSRLTVL.

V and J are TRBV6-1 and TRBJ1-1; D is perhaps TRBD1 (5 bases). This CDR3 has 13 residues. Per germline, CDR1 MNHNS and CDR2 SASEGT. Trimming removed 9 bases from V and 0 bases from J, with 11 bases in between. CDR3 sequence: CASLGTLNTEAFF. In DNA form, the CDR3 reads TGTGCCAGTTTGGGGACGCTGAACACTGAAGCTTTCTTT.

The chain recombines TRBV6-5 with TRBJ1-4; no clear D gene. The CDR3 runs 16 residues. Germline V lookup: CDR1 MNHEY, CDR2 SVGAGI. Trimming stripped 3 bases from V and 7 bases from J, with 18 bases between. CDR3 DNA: TGTGCCAGCAGTTATTCGGTCGGCGGCGGAGGTGAAAAACTGTTTTTT. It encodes CASSYSVGGGGEKLFF.

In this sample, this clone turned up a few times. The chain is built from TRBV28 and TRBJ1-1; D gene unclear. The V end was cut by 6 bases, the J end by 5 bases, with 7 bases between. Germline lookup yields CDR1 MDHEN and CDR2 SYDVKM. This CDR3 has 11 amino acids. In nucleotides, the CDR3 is TGTGCCAGCAGCTCAGGAACTGAAGCTTTCTTT. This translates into CASSSGTEAFF.

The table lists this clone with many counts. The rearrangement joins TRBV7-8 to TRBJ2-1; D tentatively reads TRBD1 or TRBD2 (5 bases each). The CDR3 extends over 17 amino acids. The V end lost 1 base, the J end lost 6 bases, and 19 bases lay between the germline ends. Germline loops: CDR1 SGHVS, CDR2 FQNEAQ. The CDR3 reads CASSLVLGQGGRNEQFF. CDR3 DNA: TGTGCCAGCAGCTTAGTGTTGGGGCAGGGCGGGCGCAATGAGCAGTTCTTC.

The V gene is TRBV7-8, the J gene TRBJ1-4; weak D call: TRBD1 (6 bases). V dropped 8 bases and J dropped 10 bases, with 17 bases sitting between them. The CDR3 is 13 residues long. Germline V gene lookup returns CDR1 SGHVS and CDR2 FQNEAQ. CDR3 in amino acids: CASGPSGAVKLFF. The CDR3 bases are TGTGCCAGCGGGCCGTCGGGGGCTGTAAAACTGTTTTTT. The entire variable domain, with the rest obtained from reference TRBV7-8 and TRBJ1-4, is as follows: GAGVSQSPRYKVAKRGQDVALRCDPISGHVSLFWYQQALGQGPEFLTYFQNEAQLDKSGLPSDRFFAERPEGSVSTLKIQRTQQEDSAVYLCASGPSGAVKLFFGSGTQLSVL.

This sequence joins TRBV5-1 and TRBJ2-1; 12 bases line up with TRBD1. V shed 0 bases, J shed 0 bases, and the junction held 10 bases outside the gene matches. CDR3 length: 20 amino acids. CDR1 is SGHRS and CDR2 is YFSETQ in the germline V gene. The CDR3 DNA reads TGCGCCAGCAGCTTGGCCCGGGACAGGGGGCCGTTGAGCTCCTACAATGAGCAGTTCTTC. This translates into CASSLARDRGPLSSYNEQFF. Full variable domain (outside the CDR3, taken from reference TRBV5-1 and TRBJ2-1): KAGVTQTPRYLIKTRGQQVTLSCSPISGHRSVSWYQQTPGQGLQFLFEYFSETQRNKGNFPGRFSGRQFSNSRSEMNVSTLELGDSALYLCASSLARDRGPLSSYNEQFFGPGTRLTVL.

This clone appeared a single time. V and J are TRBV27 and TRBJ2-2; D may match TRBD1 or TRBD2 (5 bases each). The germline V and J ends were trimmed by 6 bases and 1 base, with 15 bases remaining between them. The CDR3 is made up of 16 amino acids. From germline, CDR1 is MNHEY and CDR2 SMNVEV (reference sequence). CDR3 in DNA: TGTGCCAGCAGGGACCGGGACGCAGGGAACACCGGGGAGCTGTTTTTT. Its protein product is CASRDRDAGNTGELFF.

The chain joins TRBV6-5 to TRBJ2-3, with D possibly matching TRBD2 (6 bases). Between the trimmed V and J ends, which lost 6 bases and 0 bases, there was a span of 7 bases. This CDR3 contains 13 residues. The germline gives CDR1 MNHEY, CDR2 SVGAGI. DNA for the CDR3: TGTGCCAGCAGCGGACTAAGCACAGATACGCAGTATTTT. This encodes CASSGLSTDTQYF.

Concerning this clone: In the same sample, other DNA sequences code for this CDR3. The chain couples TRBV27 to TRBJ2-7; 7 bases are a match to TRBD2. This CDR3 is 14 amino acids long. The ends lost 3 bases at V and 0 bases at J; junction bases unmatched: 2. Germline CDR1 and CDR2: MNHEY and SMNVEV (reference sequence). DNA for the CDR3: TGTGCCAGCAGTTTGGGGGGGAGCTCCTACGAGCAGTACTTC. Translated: CASSLGGSSYEQYF.

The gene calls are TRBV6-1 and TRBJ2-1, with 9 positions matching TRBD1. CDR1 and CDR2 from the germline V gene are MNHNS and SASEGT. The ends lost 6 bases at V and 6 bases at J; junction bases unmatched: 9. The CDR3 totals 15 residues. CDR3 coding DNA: TGTGCCAGCAGCCTCCGGGACAGGGCTGTCAATGAGCAGTTCTTC. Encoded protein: CASSLRDRAVNEQFF.

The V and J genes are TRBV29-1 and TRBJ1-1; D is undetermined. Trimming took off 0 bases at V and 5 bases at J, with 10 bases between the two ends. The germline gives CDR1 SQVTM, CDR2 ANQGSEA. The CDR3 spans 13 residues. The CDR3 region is CSVEEQLGTEAFF. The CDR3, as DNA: TGCAGCGTTGAAGAACAGCTGGGGACTGAAGCTTTCTTT.

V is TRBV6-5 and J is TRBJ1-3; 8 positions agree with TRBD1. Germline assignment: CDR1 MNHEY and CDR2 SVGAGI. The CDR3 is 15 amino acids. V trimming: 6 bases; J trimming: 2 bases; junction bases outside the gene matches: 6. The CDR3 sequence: CASRRQGRTGNTIYF. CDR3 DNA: TGTGCCAGCAGACGACAGGGGCGAACTGGAAACACCATATATTTT.

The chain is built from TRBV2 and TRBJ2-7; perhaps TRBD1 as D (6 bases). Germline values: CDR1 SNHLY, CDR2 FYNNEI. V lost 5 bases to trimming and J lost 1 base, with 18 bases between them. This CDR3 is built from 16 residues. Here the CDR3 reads CASSRDIPLGSYEQYF. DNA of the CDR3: TGTGCCAGCAGTCGGGACATCCCTCTCGGGTCCTACGAGCAGTACTTC.

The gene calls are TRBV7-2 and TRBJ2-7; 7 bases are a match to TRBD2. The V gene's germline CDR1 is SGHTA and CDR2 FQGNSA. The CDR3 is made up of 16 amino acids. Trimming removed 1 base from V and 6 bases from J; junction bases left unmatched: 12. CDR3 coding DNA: TGTGCCAGCAGCTTAGGATGGGGGAGGGTTCCCCTCGAGCAGTACTTC. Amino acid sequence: CASSLGWGRVPLEQYF.

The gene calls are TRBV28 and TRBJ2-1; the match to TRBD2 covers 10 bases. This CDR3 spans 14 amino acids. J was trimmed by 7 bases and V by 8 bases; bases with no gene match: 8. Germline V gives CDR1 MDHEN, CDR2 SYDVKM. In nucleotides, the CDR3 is TGTGCCAGCTCAGGTCCTAGCGGGAGAAATGAGCAGTTCTTC. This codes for CASSGPSGRNEQFF.

The CDR3 sequence is CASSLTGSSNQPQHF. The CDR3 coding sequence is TGTGCCAGCAGTTTGACAGGGTCTAGCAATCAGCCCCAGCATTTT. V is TRBV27 and J is TRBJ1-5, with 7 bases fitting TRBD1. With 3 bases clipped from V and 0 bases from J, the junction kept 2 bases outside the gene matches. The CDR3 covers 15 residues. Germline CDR1 and CDR2: MNHEY and SMNVEV (reference sequence).

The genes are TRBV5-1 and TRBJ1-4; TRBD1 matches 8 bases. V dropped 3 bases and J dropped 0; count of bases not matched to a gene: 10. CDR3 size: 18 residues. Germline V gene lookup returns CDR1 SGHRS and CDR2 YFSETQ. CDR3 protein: CASSWWTGNPATNEKLFF. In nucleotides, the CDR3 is TGCGCCAGCAGCTGGTGGACAGGGAACCCCGCAACTAATGAAAAACTGTTTTTT. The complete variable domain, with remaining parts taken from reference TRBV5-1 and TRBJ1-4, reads KAGVTQTPRYLIKTRGQQVTLSCSPISGHRSVSWYQQTPGQGLQFLFEYFSETQRNKGNFPGRFSGRQFSNSRSEMNVSTLELGDSALYLCASSWWTGNPATNEKLFFGSGTQLSVL.